This T cell receptor beta chain was identified in a study of T cells in Graves' hyperthyroidism and ophthalmopathy. Germline loops: CDR1 SGHRS, CDR2 YFSETQ. Germline trimming cut 4 bases from V and 2 bases from J; bases unmatched to any gene: 12. The CDR3 length is 17 residues. The cohort's ophthalmopathy patients, a group with duration under 3 months, had a Clinical Activity Score of at least 3 and a NOSPECS grade of at least 4. Amplification of TCR beta CDR3 regions was performed using RNA transcripts as template. First-round RT-PCR of the TCR CDR3 relied on the HTBI primer set. TCRdb itself ran the multiplex PCR reads through MiXCR, one entry per CDR3 protein. Altogether around 610,000 distinct CDR3 sequences are present, roughly 14% being singletons, with the ten largest covering around 4.5%. A word on this clonotype: As the CDR3 is not closed by the conserved phenylalanine or tryptophan, this likely results from a read error.

The clonotype comes from a woman in her thirties or forties with Graves' ophthalmopathy. Sequenced: blood. The chain uses TRBV5-1 and TRBJ2-7; 10 bases are a match to TRBD2. CDR3 sequence (DNA): TGCGCCAGCAGCCTACACTCAGGACTAGCGGTGACCTACGAGCAGTACCTC. This gives the protein CASSLHSGLAVTYEQYL.